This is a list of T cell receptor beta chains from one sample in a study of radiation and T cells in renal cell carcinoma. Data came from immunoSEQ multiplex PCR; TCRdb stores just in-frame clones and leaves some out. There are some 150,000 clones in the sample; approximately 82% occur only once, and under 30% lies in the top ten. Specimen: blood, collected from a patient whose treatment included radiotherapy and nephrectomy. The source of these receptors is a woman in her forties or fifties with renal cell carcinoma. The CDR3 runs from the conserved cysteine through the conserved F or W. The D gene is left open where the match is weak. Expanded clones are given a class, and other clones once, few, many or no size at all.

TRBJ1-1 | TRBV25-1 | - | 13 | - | TGTGCCAGCACCGCCTATTCGAACACTGAAGCTTTCTTT | CASTAYSNTEAFF
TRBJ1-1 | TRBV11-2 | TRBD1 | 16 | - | TGTGCCAGCAGCTTAACTTTAGTAGGACAGGGGACTGAAGCTTTCTTT | CASSLTLVGQGTEAFF
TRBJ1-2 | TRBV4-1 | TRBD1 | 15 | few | TGCGCCAGCAGCCAAGGACGCCAGGGGGCATCTGGCTACACCTTC | CASSQGRQGASGYTF
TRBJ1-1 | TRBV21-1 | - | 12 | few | TGTGCCAGCAGCCAAATCGGAGGTACAGCTTTCTTT | CASSQIGGTAFF
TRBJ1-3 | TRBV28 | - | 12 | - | TGTGCCAGCAGTCCGCCTGGAAACACCATATATTTT | CASSPPGNTIYF
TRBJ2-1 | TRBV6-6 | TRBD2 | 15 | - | TGTGCCAGCAGCCGAACTAGCGGGGAGTGGGATGAGCAGTTCTTC | CASSRTSGEWDEQFF
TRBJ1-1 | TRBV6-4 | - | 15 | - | TGTGCCAGCAAACAGGACCCAATGCAGAACACTGAAGCTTTCTTT | CASKQDPMQNTEAFF
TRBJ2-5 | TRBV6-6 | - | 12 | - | TGTGCCAGCAGTTCCCGGCCGGAGACCCAGTACTTC | CASSSRPETQYF
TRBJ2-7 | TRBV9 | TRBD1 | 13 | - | TGTGCCAGCAGCGTAGACAGGGGCTACGAGCAGTACTTC | CASSVDRGYEQYF
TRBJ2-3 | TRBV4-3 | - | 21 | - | TGCGCCAGCAGCCAAAAAGGCGGGATGCGGATCGGGGACACAAGCACAGATACGCAGTATTTT | CASSQKGGMRIGDTSTDTQYF
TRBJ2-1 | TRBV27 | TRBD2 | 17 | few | TGTGCCAGCAGTTTTTTCCCAACTAGCGGGAGTGGCAATGAGCAGTTCTTC | CASSFFPTSGSGNEQFF
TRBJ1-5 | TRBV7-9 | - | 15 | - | TGTGCCAGCAGCTCGGAAAAGGGGATCAATCAGCCCCAGCATTTT | CASSSEKGINQPQHF
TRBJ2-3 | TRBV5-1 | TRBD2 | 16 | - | TGCGCCAGCAGCCGGGTTAGCGGGAGTGGCCAGGATACGCAGTATTTT | CASSRVSGSGQDTQYF
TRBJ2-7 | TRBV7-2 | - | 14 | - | TGTGCCAGCAGAACAGGCCGACAGTCCCTCGAGCAGTACTTC | CASRTGRQSLEQYF
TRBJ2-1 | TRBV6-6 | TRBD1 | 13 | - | TGTGCCAGCACCAACACAGGGGGCAATGAGCAGTTCTTC | CASTNTGGNEQFF
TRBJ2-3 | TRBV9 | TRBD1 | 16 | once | TGTGCCAGCAGCTTAACCGGGACAGGGAGCACAGATACGCAGTATTTT | CASSLTGTGSTDTQYF
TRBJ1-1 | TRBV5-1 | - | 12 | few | TGCGCCAGCAAGGGGGAAGGCACTGAAGCTTTCTTT | CASKGEGTEAFF
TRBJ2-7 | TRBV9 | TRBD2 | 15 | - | TGTGCCAGCAGCGTAAGACTAGCGGGACCGTGCGAGCAGTACTTC | CASSVRLAGPCEQYF
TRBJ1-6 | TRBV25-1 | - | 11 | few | TGTGCCAGCAGTGAGGATTCACCCCTCCACTTT | CASSEDSPLHF
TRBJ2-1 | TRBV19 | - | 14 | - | TGTGCCAGTAGTATAGAGCTCGGGAGCAATGAGCAGTTCTTC | CASSIELGSNEQFF
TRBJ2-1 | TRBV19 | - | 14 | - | TGTGCCAGTAGCCCCGGGGCGGGCCACAATGAGCAGTTCTTC | CASSPGAGHNEQFF
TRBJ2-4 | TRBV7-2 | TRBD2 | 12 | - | TGTGCCAGCACCGACGGGGGGTCCATTCAGTACTTC | CASTDGGSIQYF
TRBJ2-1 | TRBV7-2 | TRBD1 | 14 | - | TGTGCCAGCAGCCGGACAGGGGGCCGAAATGAGCAGTTCTTC | CASSRTGGRNEQFF
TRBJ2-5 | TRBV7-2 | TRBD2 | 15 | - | TGTGCCAGCAGCTTAGTAGCGGGAGTGAGGGAGACCCAGTACTTC | CASSLVAGVRETQYF
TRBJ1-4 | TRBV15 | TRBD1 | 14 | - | TGTGCCACCAGCGAAGACAGGGTGGGGGAAAAACTGTTTTTT | CATSEDRVGEKLFF
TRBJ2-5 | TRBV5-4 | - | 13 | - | TGTGCCAGTAGCTTGCGGGACAAAGAGACCCAGTACTTC | CASSLRDKETQYF
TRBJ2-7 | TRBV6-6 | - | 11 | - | TGTGCCAGCGTCGACACCTACGAGCAGTACTTC | CASVDTYEQYF
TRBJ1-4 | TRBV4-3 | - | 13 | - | TGCGCCAGCAGCCAAGGGACGGATGAAAAACTGTTTTTT | CASSQGTDEKLFF
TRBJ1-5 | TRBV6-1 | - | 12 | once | TGTGCCAGCAGTGAAGGCGGTCAGCCCCAGCATTTT | CASSEGGQPQHF
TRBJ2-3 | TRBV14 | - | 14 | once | TGTGCCAGCAGCCAAGTCGTGGGGACAGATACGCAGTATTTT | CASSQVVGTDTQYF
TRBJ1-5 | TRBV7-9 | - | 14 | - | TGTGCCAGCAGCCCGACTGATAGCAATCAGCCCCAGCATTTT | CASSPTDSNQPQHF
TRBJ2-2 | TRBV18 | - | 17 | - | TGTGCCAGCTCACCAGTTAATACCGGGTCCGTCGCCGGGGAGCTGTTTTTT | CASSPVNTGSVAGELFF
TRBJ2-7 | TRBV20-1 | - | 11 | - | TGCAGTGCTAGAGATAGTAGGGAGCAGTACTTC | CSARDSREQYF
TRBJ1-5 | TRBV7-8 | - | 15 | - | TGTGCCAGCAGCCCGAACGAAGGGGGCAATCAGCCCCAGCATTTT | CASSPNEGGNQPQHF
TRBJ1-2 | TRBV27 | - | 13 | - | TGTGCCAGCAGTTTAATGCAAGGAGCTGGCTACACCTTC | CASSLMQGAGYTF
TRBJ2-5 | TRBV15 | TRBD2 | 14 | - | TGTGCCACCAGCAGTAGCGGGGGGAAGCGGGCCCAGTACTTC | CATSSSGGKRAQYF